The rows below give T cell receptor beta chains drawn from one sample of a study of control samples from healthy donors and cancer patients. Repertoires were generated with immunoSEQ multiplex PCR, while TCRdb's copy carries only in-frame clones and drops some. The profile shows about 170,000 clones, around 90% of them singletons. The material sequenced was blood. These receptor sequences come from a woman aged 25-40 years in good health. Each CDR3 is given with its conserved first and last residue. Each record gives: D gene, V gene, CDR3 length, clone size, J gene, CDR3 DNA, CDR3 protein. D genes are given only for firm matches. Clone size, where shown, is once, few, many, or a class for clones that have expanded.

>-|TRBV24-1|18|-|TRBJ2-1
TGTGCCACCAGTGATTCCCAAGGGACATTGAGTACCAACAATGAGCAGTTCTTC
CATSDSQGTLSTNNEQFF
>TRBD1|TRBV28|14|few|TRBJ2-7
TGTGCCAGCAGTCCCCCGGGACAGATTTACGAGCAGTACTTC
CASSPPGQIYEQYF
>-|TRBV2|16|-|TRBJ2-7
TGTGCCAGCAGTGACCACGGGCCACCTGACTCCTACGAGCAGTACTTC
CASSDHGPPDSYEQYF
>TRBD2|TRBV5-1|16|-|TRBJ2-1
TGCGCCAGCAGCTTGGCCTTTTTACTAGCGGAAAGGGAGCAGTTCTTC
CASSLAFLLAEREQFF
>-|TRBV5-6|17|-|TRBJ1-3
TGTGCCAGCAGCTTGGTCGGCAGGGGAAGGTCTGGAAACACCATATATTTT
CASSLVGRGRSGNTIYF
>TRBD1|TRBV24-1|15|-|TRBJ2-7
TGTGCCACCAGTGACCGAGGACAGGGTGTCTACGAGCAGTACTTC
CATSDRGQGVYEQYF
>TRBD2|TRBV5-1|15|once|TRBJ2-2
TGCGCCAGCAGCCCCGGACTAGCGGGAGCCGGGGAGCTGTTTTTT
CASSPGLAGAGELFF
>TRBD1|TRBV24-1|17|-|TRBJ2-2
TGTGCCACCAGTGACCCCGGGACAGGGGGGAACACCGGGGAGCTGTTTTTT
CATSDPGTGGNTGELFF
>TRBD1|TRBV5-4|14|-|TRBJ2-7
TGTGCCAGCAGCTCAGGGACAGGGGGCTACGAGCAGTACTTC
CASSSGTGGYEQYF
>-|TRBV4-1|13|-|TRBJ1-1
TGCGCCAGCAGCCAAGTGGGGAGTGAGGGAGCTTTCTTT
CASSQVGSEGAFF
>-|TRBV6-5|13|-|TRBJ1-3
TGTGCCAGCATGAGTGGGAGCAGAAACACCATATATTTT
CASMSGSRNTIYF
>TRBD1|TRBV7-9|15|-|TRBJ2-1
TGTGCCAGCAGCTCGTTACAGGGGACCTACAATGAGCAGTTCTTC
CASSSLQGTYNEQFF
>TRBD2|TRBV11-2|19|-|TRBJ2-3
TGTGCCAGCAGCCAAACTTTTGGTCAGGGGACTAGCGGGAGGGATACGCAGTATTTT
CASSQTFGQGTSGRDTQYF